The rows below give T cell receptor beta chains drawn from one sample of a study of T-cell memory formation after mild COVID-19. Via MiXCR, TCRdb re-called the 5' RACE reads, giving one row per CDR3 protein. The table lists fewer than 400,000 distinct CDR3 sequences, approximately 12% of them singletons. The sequencing input was PBMCs or a T cell subset sorted from them (not recorded which). All receptors come from a man younger than 35 who had mild COVID-19 (a few samples of this study predate the infection). Cell type and time point are not known. Each CDR3 is given with its conserved first and last residue. D genes are given only for firm matches. Clone size is not always given. Where it is, it says once, few, many or a class for expanded clones.

CDR3 length: 15
J gene: TRBJ1-1
D gene: TRBD1
V gene: TRBV4-3
clone size: many
CDR3 DNA: TGCGCCAGCAGCCCCGGACAGGGGATGAACACTGAAGCTTTCTTT
CDR3 protein: CASSPGQGMNTEAFF

CDR3 length: 15
J gene: TRBJ1-6
D gene: NA
V gene: TRBV9
clone size: NA
CDR3 DNA: TGTGCCAGCAGCGTAGATCTCTCCTATAATTCACCCCTCCACTTT
CDR3 protein: CASSVDLSYNSPLHF

CDR3 length: 17
J gene: TRBJ2-2
D gene: NA
V gene: TRBV6-2/TRBV6-3
clone size: NA
CDR3 DNA: TGTGCCAGCAGTTCTCCCTCCCGGGGGCCGAACACCGGGGAGCTGTTTTTT
CDR3 protein: CASSSPSRGPNTGELFF

CDR3 length: 17
J gene: TRBJ1-6
D gene: NA
V gene: TRBV7-9
clone size: many
CDR3 DNA: TGTGCCAGCAGCTCCGGAGAGGGAAATCCCTATAATTCACCCCTCCACTTT
CDR3 protein: CASSSGEGNPYNSPLHF

CDR3 length: 14
J gene: TRBJ2-1
D gene: NA
V gene: TRBV6-5
clone size: many
CDR3 DNA: TGTGCCAGCAGTTGGAGGGGATCCTACAATGAGCAGTTCTTC
CDR3 protein: CASSWRGSYNEQFF

CDR3 length: 13
J gene: TRBJ2-2
D gene: NA
V gene: TRBV10-3
clone size: few
CDR3 DNA: TGTGCCATCAGCCCTAGCGACACCGGGGAGCTGTTTTTT
CDR3 protein: CAISPSDTGELFF

CDR3 length: 15
J gene: TRBJ2-1
D gene: TRBD2
V gene: TRBV11-3
clone size: NA
CDR3 DNA: TGTTCCAGCAGCTCGGGGCAGCGGGGTGTCAATGAGCAGTTCTTC
CDR3 protein: CSSSSGQRGVNEQFF

CDR3 length: 12
J gene: TRBJ2-4
D gene: TRBD1
V gene: TRBV29-1
clone size: many
CDR3 DNA: TGCAGCGCTGGGGGACAGGAAAACATTCAGTACTTC
CDR3 protein: CSAGGQENIQYF

CDR3 length: 16
J gene: TRBJ1-1
D gene: TRBD1
V gene: TRBV4-3
clone size: NA
CDR3 DNA: TGCGCCAGCAGCCAGGGCCGACAGGGCCTGAACACTGAAGCTTTCTTT
CDR3 protein: CASSQGRQGLNTEAFF

CDR3 length: 12
J gene: TRBJ2-5
D gene: NA
V gene: TRBV6-2/TRBV6-3
clone size: few
CDR3 DNA: TGTGCCATCCCGGGGGGCGGGGAGACCCAGTACTTC
CDR3 protein: CAIPGGGETQYF

CDR3 length: 17
J gene: TRBJ2-3
D gene: TRBD2
V gene: TRBV7-2
clone size: many
CDR3 DNA: TGTGCCAGCAGCTTAGCGCGGCCGGGACTACCCACAGATACGCAGTATTTT
CDR3 protein: CASSLARPGLPTDTQYF

CDR3 length: 12
J gene: TRBJ2-3
D gene: NA
V gene: TRBV28
clone size: few
CDR3 DNA: TGTGCCAGCAGTTTTCACCATGGTACGCAGTATTTT
CDR3 protein: CASSFHHGTQYF

CDR3 length: 13
J gene: TRBJ1-1
D gene: NA
V gene: TRBV30
clone size: few
CDR3 DNA: TGTGCCTGGAGCTTTAGTGAGAACACTGAAGCTTTCTTT
CDR3 protein: CAWSFSENTEAFF

CDR3 length: 15
J gene: TRBJ2-2
D gene: NA
V gene: TRBV15
clone size: NA
CDR3 DNA: TGTGCCACCAGCAGAGATGCTAGCGCAACCGGGGAGCTGTTTTTT
CDR3 protein: CATSRDASATGELFF

CDR3 length: 16
J gene: TRBJ2-1
D gene: TRBD2
V gene: TRBV20-1
clone size: few
CDR3 DNA: TGCAGTGCTGGATCCCTAGCGGGGGGAACCTACAATGAGCAGTTCTTC
CDR3 protein: CSAGSLAGGTYNEQFF

CDR3 length: 17
J gene: TRBJ2-5
D gene: TRBD2
V gene: TRBV12-3/TRBV12-4
clone size: NA
CDR3 DNA: TGTGCCAGCAGTTCGCTTCCCGGGACTAGCGAACAAGAGACCCAGTACTTC
CDR3 protein: CASSSLPGTSEQETQYF

CDR3 length: 14
J gene: TRBJ2-5
D gene: TRBD2
V gene: TRBV7-2
clone size: many
CDR3 DNA: TGTGCCAGCAGCCCCGGACTAGCGGGGGAGACCCAGTACTTC
CDR3 protein: CASSPGLAGETQYF

CDR3 length: 13
J gene: TRBJ2-7
D gene: TRBD1
V gene: TRBV12-3/TRBV12-4
clone size: few
CDR3 DNA: TGTGCCAGCAGTTTAAGGACAGGGTACGAGCAGTACTTC
CDR3 protein: CASSLRTGYEQYF

CDR3 length: 15
J gene: TRBJ1-6
D gene: NA
V gene: TRBV9
clone size: NA
CDR3 DNA: TGTGCCAGTAGCGTAGGTGGGGCGCGGTCTTCACCCCTCCACTTT
CDR3 protein: CASSVGGARSSPLHF

CDR3 length: 15
J gene: TRBJ1-6
D gene: NA
V gene: TRBV27
clone size: few
CDR3 DNA: TGTGCCAGCAGACCCTCGCAGGGTAGAGTTTCACCCCTCCACTTT
CDR3 protein: CASRPSQGRVSPLHF